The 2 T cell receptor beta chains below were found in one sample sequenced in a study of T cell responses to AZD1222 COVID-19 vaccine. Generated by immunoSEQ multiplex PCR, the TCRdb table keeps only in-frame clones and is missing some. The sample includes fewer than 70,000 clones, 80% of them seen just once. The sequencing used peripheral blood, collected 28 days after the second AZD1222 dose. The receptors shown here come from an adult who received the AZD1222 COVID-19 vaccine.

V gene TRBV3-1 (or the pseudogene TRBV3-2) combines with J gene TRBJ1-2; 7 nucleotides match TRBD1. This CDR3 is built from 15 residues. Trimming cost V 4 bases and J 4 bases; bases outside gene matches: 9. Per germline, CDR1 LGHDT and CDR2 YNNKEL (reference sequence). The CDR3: CASSPRQGSRYGYTF. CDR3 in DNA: TGTGCCAGCAGCCCCCGACAGGGCTCTCGCTATGGCTACACCTTC.

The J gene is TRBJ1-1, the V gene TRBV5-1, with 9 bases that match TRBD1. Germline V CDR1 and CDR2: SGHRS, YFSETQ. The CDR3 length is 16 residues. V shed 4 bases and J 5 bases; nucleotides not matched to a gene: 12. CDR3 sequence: CASSEPGQGSRTEAFF. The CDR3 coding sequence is TGCGCCAGCAGCGAACCGGGACAGGGTTCGAGGACTGAAGCTTTCTTT. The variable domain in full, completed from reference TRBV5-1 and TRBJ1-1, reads KAGVTQTPRYLIKTRGQQVTLSCSPISGHRSVSWYQQTPGQGLQFLFEYFSETQRNKGNFPGRFSGRQFSNSRSEMNVSTLELGDSALYLCASSEPGQGSRTEAFFGQGTRLTVV.